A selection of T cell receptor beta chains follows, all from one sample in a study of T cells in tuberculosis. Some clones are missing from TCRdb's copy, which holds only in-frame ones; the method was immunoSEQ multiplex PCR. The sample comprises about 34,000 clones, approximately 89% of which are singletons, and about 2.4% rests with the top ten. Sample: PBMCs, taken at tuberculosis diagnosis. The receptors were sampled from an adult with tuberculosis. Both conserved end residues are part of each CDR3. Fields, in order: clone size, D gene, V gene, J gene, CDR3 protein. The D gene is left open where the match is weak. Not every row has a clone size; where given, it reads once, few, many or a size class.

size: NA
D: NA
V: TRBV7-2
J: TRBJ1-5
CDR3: CASSLDSYSNQPQHF

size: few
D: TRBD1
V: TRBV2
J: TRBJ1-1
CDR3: CASRARQGSRTEAFF

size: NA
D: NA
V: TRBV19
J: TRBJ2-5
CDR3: CASSGTGFETQYF

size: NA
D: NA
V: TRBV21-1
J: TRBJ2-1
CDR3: CASSKKGTEETEQFF

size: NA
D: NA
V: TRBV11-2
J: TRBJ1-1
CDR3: CASSLDAPRNEAFF

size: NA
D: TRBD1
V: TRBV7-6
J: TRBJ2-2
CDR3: CASSLGGTGSAGELFF

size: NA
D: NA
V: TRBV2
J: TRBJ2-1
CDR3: CASTGGSYNEQFF

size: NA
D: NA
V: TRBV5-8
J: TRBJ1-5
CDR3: CASSFGGYSNQPQHF

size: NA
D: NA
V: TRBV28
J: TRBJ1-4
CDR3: CASSFGYAEKLFF

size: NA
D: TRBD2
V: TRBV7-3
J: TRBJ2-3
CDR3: CASSSSGAGADTQYF

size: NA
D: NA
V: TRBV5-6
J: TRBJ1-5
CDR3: CASSQEGFDQPQHF

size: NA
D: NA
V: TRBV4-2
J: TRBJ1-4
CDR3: CASSQDLGSGSEKLFF

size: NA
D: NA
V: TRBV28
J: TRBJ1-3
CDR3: CASSLRDTIYF

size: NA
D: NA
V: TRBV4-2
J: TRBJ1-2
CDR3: CASQPWPGRAGYTF

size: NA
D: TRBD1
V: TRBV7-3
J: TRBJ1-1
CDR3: CASSLTAGGMNTEAFF